One and the same sample provided the 28 T cell receptor beta chains below, sequenced in a study of response to subunit inactivated influenza vaccine. Using its own MiXCR run on the RT-PCR reads, TCRdb lists one record per CDR3 protein. The table includes under 500,000 distinct CDR3 sequences, 11% detected once. This specimen was PBMCs from blood, taken about 40 days after vaccination. The receptors were gathered from a middle-aged man who received an inactivated influenza vaccine.

This clonotype appeared many times. Written as DNA, the CDR3 is TGTGCCAGCAGTTACTGGTTAGCGGGAGAGGACCAGTACTTC. Translating it yields CASSYWLAGEDQYF. This sequence joins TRBV6-5 and TRBJ2-5; 9 bases are shared with TRBD2. The CDR3 is 14 residues long. Looked up from germline, CDR1 is MNHEY and CDR2 is SVGAGI. V gave up 1 base and J gave up 10 bases; unmatched junction bases: 7.

This clonotype was seen repeatedly, ten times or more. V gene TRBV29-1 combines with J gene TRBJ1-5; 10 bases map to TRBD1. V was clipped by 6 bases and J by 3 bases; unmatched bases: 2. Germline CDR1 SQVTM, CDR2 ANQGSEA. The CDR3 length is 13 residues. The CDR3 protein is CSVGQGINQPQHF. CDR3 sequence (DNA): TGCAGCGTGGGACAGGGGATCAATCAGCCCCAGCATTTT.

This chain's CDR3 is CATSGEGRWETQYF. The CDR3 region has the DNA TGTGCCACCAGTGGAGAGGGGAGGTGGGAGACCCAGTACTTC. V and J are TRBV24-1 and TRBJ2-5; D is perhaps TRBD2 (6 bases). The CDR3 contains 14 residues. CDR1 is KGHDR and CDR2 is SFDVKD in the germline V gene. V was shortened by 5 bases and J by 5 bases, with 14 bases between the two germline ends.

This clonotype was counted only a few times. The CDR3 DNA sequence: TGTGCCAGCAGCCGGGGACCGGGGAATGAAGCTTTCTTT. It translates to CASSRGPGNEAFF. This chain uses TRBV7-8 with TRBJ1-1, with D possibly matching TRBD1 (5 bases). CDR3 length: 13 amino acids. Germline V gene data show CDR1 as SGHVS and CDR2 as FQNEAQ. Trimming took 5 bases from V and 7 from J, leaving 14 bases between them.

The rearrangement joins TRBV7-9 to TRBJ2-7, with 12 bases matching TRBD2. Germline V gives CDR1 SEHNR, CDR2 FQNEAQ (reference sequence). This CDR3 is 13 amino acids long. J lost 7 bases, V lost 5 bases, and 3 bases had no gene match. The CDR3 DNA reads as TGTGCCAGCAGCGCTAGCGGGGGGGTAGAGCAGTACTTC. Translating it yields CASSASGGVEQYF.

V gene TRBV20-1 combines with J gene TRBJ2-7; tentative D call: TRBD1 (6 bases). CDR3 size: 11 residues. CDR1 and CDR2 (germline): DFQATT, SNEGSKA (reference sequence). Trimming stripped 5 bases from V and 9 bases from J, with 14 bases between. CDR3 DNA sequence: TGCAGTGCTCGACAGGAACCAGCGCAGTACTTC. The encoded protein is CSARQEPAQYF.

Many counts were recorded for this clonotype. V usage is TRBV12-3 or TRBV12-4 and J usage is TRBJ1-1; D is unresolved. V was shortened by 3 bases and J by 5 bases, with 10 bases between the two germline ends. This CDR3 has 13 residues. The CDR3 reads CASSLAVDTEAFF. Here the CDR3 DNA reads TGTGCCAGCAGTTTGGCAGTCGATACTGAAGCTTTCTTT.

This clonotype was recorded many times. V gene TRBV5-6 combines with J gene TRBJ2-7; a possible D gene is TRBD1 (6 bases). CDR1 SGHDT and CDR2 YYEEEE come from the germline V gene. V was clipped by 0 bases and J by 3 bases, with 10 bases between them. CDR3 length: 14 amino acids. Written as DNA, the CDR3 is TGTGCCAGCAGCTTGGTCGGACAGAGCTACGAGCAGTACTTC. Translation: CASSLVGQSYEQYF.

This rearrangement joins TRBV12-3 or TRBV12-4 to TRBJ2-7; D might be TRBD1 (6 bases). V gave up 6 bases and J gave up 8 bases, with 26 bases separating them. This CDR3 region has 16 residues. The CDR3: CASSQTTGRAWKKQYF. Here the CDR3 DNA reads TGTGCCAGCAGCCAAACAACAGGGCGGGCCTGGAAGAAGCAGTACTTC.

The chain has TRBV7-8 and TRBJ2-1; D is possibly TRBD1 (6 bases). The germline gives CDR1 SGHVS, CDR2 FQNEAQ. The CDR3 consists of 13 residues. V lost 5 bases and J lost 8, with 13 bases in between. The CDR3, as DNA: TGTGCCAGCAGCGCGAAACAGGGCTATGAGCAGTTCTTC. Translating gives CASSAKQGYEQFF.

The rearrangement links TRBV7-9 to TRBJ2-3; TRBD2 aligns across 9 bases. The J segment lost 6 bases and the V segment lost 7 bases, leaving 5 bases of the junction unmatched. Germline-derived CDR1 and CDR2 are SEHNR and FQNEAQ (reference sequence). The CDR3 has 13 residues. The CDR3 sequence: CASKRGEFDTQYF. In DNA, the CDR3 is TGTGCCAGCAAGCGGGGGGAATTTGATACGCAGTATTTT.

This sequence joins TRBV6-5 and TRBJ2-2; a possible D gene is TRBD2 (6 bases). V was trimmed by 0 bases and J by 1 base, leaving 9 bases between them. This CDR3 is built from 16 residues. Germline lookup yields CDR1 MNHEY and CDR2 SVGAGI. The CDR3 sequence: CASSYSGTLNTGELFF. In nucleotides, the CDR3 is TGTGCCAGCAGTTACTCAGGGACTTTGAACACCGGGGAGCTGTTTTTT.

This clonotype came up a few times. The rearrangement links TRBV12-3 or TRBV12-4 to TRBJ2-7, with D perhaps assigned TRBD1 or TRBD2 (5 bases each). V was shortened by 5 bases and J by 5 bases, with 13 bases between the two germline ends. This CDR3 has 13 amino acids. For the CDR3, the DNA is TGTGCCAGCAGTCCCTCGGGGCCGCACGAGCAGTACTTC. Its translation: CASSPSGPHEQYF.

This clonotype was seen repeatedly, ten times or more. The chain recombines TRBV15 with TRBJ2-1, with TRBD1 matching 10 bases. The CDR3 extends over 16 amino acids. Germline CDR1 and CDR2: LNHNV and YYDKDF (reference sequence). The ends lost 3 bases at V and 7 bases at J; junction bases unmatched: 9. In nucleotides, the CDR3 is TGTGCCACCAGCAGCCCGGGACAGGGGATCGGGAATGAGCAGTTCTTC. Translation: CATSSPGQGIGNEQFF.

The V gene is TRBV9, the J gene TRBJ2-7; 8 nucleotides line up with TRBD1. The germline CDR1 and CDR2 sequences are SGDLS and YYNGEE. V shed 0 bases, J shed 6 bases, and the junction held 8 bases outside the gene matches. The CDR3 consists of 15 residues. CDR3 amino acids: CASSVEGDRGGEQYF. The CDR3 DNA follows: TGTGCCAGCAGCGTAGAAGGAGACAGGGGAGGCGAGCAGTACTTC.

The CDR3 sequence is CASTRLAGFYEQYF. DNA for the CDR3: TGTGCCAGCACCAGACTAGCGGGTTTCTACGAGCAGTACTTC. J is TRBJ2-7 and V is TRBV7-6; TRBD2 matches 10 bases. The junction had 6 bases not matched to a gene; V was cut back by 7 bases and J by 3 bases. The CDR3 contains 14 residues. Germline V gives CDR1 SGHVS, CDR2 FNYEAQ.

The chain links TRBV7-2 to TRBJ1-2; D is unclear. With 3 bases removed from V and 6 bases from J, the gap between germline ends came to 14 bases. Germline assignment: CDR1 SGHTA and CDR2 FQGNSA. CDR3 length equals 14 residues. The CDR3 coding sequence is TGTGCCAGCAGCTTGAGTTACGGTTCGGATGGCTACACCTTC. Translation gives CASSLSYGSDGYTF.

This clonotype was detected only a few times. The chain employs TRBV7-6 and TRBJ2-7, with 7 bases fitting TRBD2. Trimming removed 6 bases from V and 7 bases from J; junction bases left unmatched: 21. The germline V gene encodes CDR1 SGHVS and CDR2 FNYEAQ. The CDR3 runs to 17 residues. The CDR3 reads CASRQTIAGPKAGEQYF. CDR3 sequence (DNA): TGTGCCAGCAGACAAACGATAGCGGGCCCTAAGGCGGGGGAGCAGTACTTC.

Worth noting for this clonotype: A clone one base away is much larger, so this may be a read error. V usage is TRBV7-2 and J usage is TRBJ1-5; D uncertain. In germline, CDR1 is SGHTA, CDR2 FQGNSA. V was pared by 5 bases and J by 2 bases, with 7 bases between. This CDR3 is built from 13 residues. The CDR3 DNA reads TGTGCCAGCAGCGCCCGGGGCAATCAGCCCCAGCATTTT. Its translation: CASSARGNQPQHF.

J is TRBJ1-5 and V is TRBV6-5, with D hard to call. Germline CDR1 MNHEY, CDR2 SVGAGI. V was cut by 4 bases and J by 7 bases, with 8 bases left in between. The CDR3 loop spans 12 amino acids. CDR3 sequence reads: CASSSGEQPQHF. DNA for the CDR3: TGTGCCAGCAGTTCCGGGGAACAGCCCCAGCATTTT.

V is TRBV7-2 and J is TRBJ1-2; no reliable D call. With 5 bases removed from V and 4 bases from J, the gap between germline ends came to 17 bases. CDR1 SGHTA and CDR2 FQGNSA come from the germline V gene. The CDR3 is made up of 15 amino acids. In nucleotides, the CDR3 is TGTGCCAGCAGCCACCTCCAGGCCCTGGGCTATGGCTACACCTTC. It yields the protein CASSHLQALGYGYTF.

The rearrangement uses TRBV2 and TRBJ1-1; no definite D call. CDR1 and CDR2 from the germline V gene are SNHLY and FYNNEI. The germline V and J ends were trimmed by 10 bases and 1 base, with 19 bases remaining between them. The CDR3 covers 15 residues. The CDR3 loop is CATQPNSLENTEAFF. Here the CDR3 DNA reads TGTGCCACCCAACCAAACAGCTTGGAGAACACTGAAGCTTTCTTT.

The chain has TRBV11-2 and TRBJ2-4; D is possibly TRBD1 or TRBD2 (6 bases each). The germline V and J ends were trimmed by 5 bases and 2 bases, with 7 bases remaining between them. The CDR3 is 13 residues long. The germline V gene encodes CDR1 SGHAT and CDR2 FQNNGV. DNA for the CDR3: TGTGCCAGCAGCGGGGGGCCCAAAAACATTCAGTACTTC. Translating it yields CASSGGPKNIQYF.

This clonotype occurred a few times. This rearrangement joins TRBV20-1 to TRBJ2-1; 16 bases match TRBD2. The CDR3 loop spans 16 amino acids. CDR1 and CDR2 (germline): DFQATT, SNEGSKA (reference sequence). The trim removed 6 bases at V and 4 bases at J, leaving 6 bases unmatched. CDR3 DNA: TGCAGTGCCCAAGGGACTAGCGGGAGGGTATACAATGAGCAGTTCTTC. This sequence encodes CSAQGTSGRVYNEQFF.

This clonotype was seen only a few times. This chain connects TRBV7-2 to TRBJ2-7, with 10 bases fitting TRBD2. Per germline, CDR1 SGHTA and CDR2 FQGNSA. V gave up 1 base and J gave up 5 bases; unmatched junction bases: 5. The CDR3 has 15 amino acids. CDR3 DNA: TGTGCCAGCAGCTTAGGAGGGCTAGCGGGAGACGAGCAGTACTTC. It encodes CASSLGGLAGDEQYF.

This clonotype turned up a few times. The V and J genes are TRBV7-2 and TRBJ1-1, with 10 nucleotides matching TRBD1. The trim removed 4 bases at V and 5 bases at J, leaving 4 bases unmatched. Germline assignment: CDR1 SGHTA and CDR2 FQGNSA. The CDR3 runs to 14 residues. The CDR3 sequence is CASSSTGGWTEAFF. Written as DNA, the CDR3 is TGTGCCAGCAGCTCGACAGGGGGCTGGACTGAAGCTTTCTTT.

The V gene is TRBV25-1, the J gene TRBJ2-7, with D hard to call. The V gene lost 0 bases and the J gene lost 4 bases, with 7 bases spanning the gap. Germline V CDR1 and CDR2: MGHDK, SYGVNS. The CDR3 consists of 13 residues. The CDR3 loop is CASSEYPSYEQYF. In DNA form, the CDR3 reads TGTGCCAGCAGTGAATATCCAAGTTACGAGCAGTACTTC.

This clonotype was seen a handful of times. The genes are TRBV24-1 and TRBJ2-5; TRBD1 aligns across 7 bases. Germline V gene data show CDR1 as KGHDR and CDR2 as SFDVKD. The CDR3 is 17 residues long. The J segment lost 5 bases and the V segment lost 1 base, leaving 12 bases of the junction unmatched. This CDR3 is CATSDFKGGASWETQYF. DNA of the CDR3: TGTGCCACCAGTGATTTTAAAGGGGGCGCCTCGTGGGAGACCCAGTACTTC.